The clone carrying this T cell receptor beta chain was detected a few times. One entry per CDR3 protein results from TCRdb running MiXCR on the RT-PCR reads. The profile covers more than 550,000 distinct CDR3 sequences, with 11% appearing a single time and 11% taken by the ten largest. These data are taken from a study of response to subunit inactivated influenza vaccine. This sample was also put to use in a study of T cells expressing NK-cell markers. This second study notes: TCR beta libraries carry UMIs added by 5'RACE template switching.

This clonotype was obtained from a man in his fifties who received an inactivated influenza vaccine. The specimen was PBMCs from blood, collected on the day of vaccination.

The CDR3 sequence is CASSQEGTPYNEQFF. Here the CDR3 DNA reads TGTGCCAGCAGCCAAGAAGGGACACCCTACAATGAGCAGTTCTTC. The chain is built from TRBV3-1 and TRBJ2-1, with D tentatively TRBD1 (6 bases). V lost 0 bases to trimming and J lost 2 bases, with 8 bases between them. The germline V gene has CDR1 LGHDT and CDR2 YNNKEL (reference sequence). There are 15 residues in the CDR3.